The 21 T cell receptor beta chains below were found in one sample sequenced in a study of cytomegalovirus exposure and HLA in healthy donors. Sequenced by immunoSEQ multiplex PCR; TCRdb stores in-frame clones only, minus some. The table has fewer than 300,000 clones, roughly 90% seen once. Sequencing was carried out using PBMCs. These receptors all come from a woman younger than 35 in good health and CMV-seronegative.

This clone has a single count. V and J are TRBV15 and TRBJ2-1; 11 nucleotides agree with TRBD2. J gave up 9 bases and V 3 bases, and 7 bases lay outside the gene matches. Germline assignment: CDR1 LNHNV and CDR2 YYDKDF (reference sequence). The CDR3 length is 15 residues. Here the CDR3 reads CATSSLAGGPAEQFF. Here the CDR3 DNA reads TGTGCCACCAGCAGCTTAGCGGGAGGGCCCGCTGAGCAGTTCTTC. Based on the CDR3 plus reference TRBV15 and TRBJ2-1, the full variable domain is DAMVIQNPRYQVTQFGKPVTLSCSQTLNHNVMYWYQQKSSQAPKLLFHYYDKDFNNEADTPDNFQSRRPNTSFCFLDIRSPGLGDTAMYLCATSSLAGGPAEQFFGPGTRLTVL.

This clone has only one observation. The chain carries TRBV2 and TRBJ1-4; TRBD1 aligns across 7 bases. The CDR3 has 14 amino acids. CDR1 is SNHLY, CDR2 FYNNEI, per germline. V shed 6 bases and J 7 bases; nucleotides not matched to a gene: 8. CDR3 amino acids: CASSLQGMAEKLFF. In nucleotides, the CDR3 is TGTGCCAGCAGCTTACAGGGGATGGCTGAAAAACTGTTTTTT. Supplemented by reference TRBV2 and TRBJ1-4, the full variable domain reads EPEVTQTPSHQVTQMGQEVILRCVPISNHLYFYWYRQILGQKVEFLVSFYNNEISEKSEIFDDQFSVERPDGSNFTLKIRSTKLEDSAMYFCASSLQGMAEKLFFGSGTQLSVL.

The J gene is TRBJ2-7, the V gene TRBV5-1; 9 bases fit TRBD1. The CDR3 covers 16 residues. Germline CDR1 SGHRS, CDR2 YFSETQ. V lost 0 bases and J lost 5; bases outside the gene matches: 9. The CDR3 sequence: CASSLDSGTGTDEQYF. As DNA, the CDR3 is TGCGCCAGCAGCTTGGACTCTGGGACAGGGACGGACGAGCAGTACTTC. The entire variable domain, with the rest obtained from reference TRBV5-1 and TRBJ2-7, is as follows: KAGVTQTPRYLIKTRGQQVTLSCSPISGHRSVSWYQQTPGQGLQFLFEYFSETQRNKGNFPGRFSGRQFSNSRSEMNVSTLELGDSALYLCASSLDSGTGTDEQYFGPGTRLTVT.

This clone occurred once. The chain employs TRBV11-2 and TRBJ2-7; D not resolved. CDR3 length equals 13 residues. Per germline, CDR1 SGHAT and CDR2 FQNNGV. V was pared by 1 base and J by 3 bases, with 7 bases between. The CDR3 DNA sequence: TGTGCCAGCAGCTTAGGTCAGAACTACGAGCAGTACTTC. Its translation is CASSLGQNYEQYF.

The chain is built from TRBV7-9 and TRBJ1-1, with D possibly matching TRBD1 (5 bases). Germline V lookup: CDR1 SEHNR, CDR2 FQNEAQ (reference sequence). Trimming removed 6 bases at V and 1 base at J, with 12 bases between. The CDR3 has 14 residues. The CDR3, as DNA: TGTGCCAGCAGACACGTTCAGGGGAACACTGAAGCTTTCTTT. It codes for CASRHVQGNTEAFF.

Written as DNA, the CDR3 is TGTGCCAGCAGCGCGGGGTCCTCTGGGGCCAACGTCCTGACTTTC. Its protein is CASSAGSSGANVLTF. The chain recombines TRBV25-1 with TRBJ2-6, with D perhaps matching TRBD2 (6 bases). Germline CDR1 and CDR2: MGHDK and SYGVNS. V was pared by 6 bases and J by 0 bases, with 9 bases between. This CDR3 region has 15 residues.

The genes are TRBV28 and TRBJ2-2, with 8 bases fitting TRBD2. Germline lookup yields CDR1 MDHEN and CDR2 SYDVKM. CDR3 length: 16 residues. V gave up 5 bases and J gave up 4 bases; unmatched junction bases: 9. CDR3 in DNA: TGTGCCAGCAGTCCAACCGGGACTAGGACCACCGGGGAGCTGTTTTTT. Amino acid sequence: CASSPTGTRTTGELFF.

The V gene is TRBV7-9, the J gene TRBJ2-7; 9 bases match TRBD2. CDR3 length: 16 residues. Germline V CDR1 and CDR2: SEHNR, FQNEAQ (reference sequence). V shed 5 bases and J 4 bases; nucleotides not matched to a gene: 12. CDR3: CASSPSAGGPTYEQYF. DNA for the CDR3: TGTGCCAGCAGCCCCTCGGCGGGAGGGCCCACATACGAGCAGTACTTC.

This clone was picked up one time. The chain employs TRBV5-6 and TRBJ2-2, with D unclear. Trimming removed 3 bases at V and 3 bases at J, with 15 bases between. Germline V lookup: CDR1 SGHDT, CDR2 YYEEEE. The CDR3 spans 16 residues. The CDR3 spells CASSSTRPAYTGELFF. The CDR3 DNA reads as TGTGCCAGCAGCTCTACCCGTCCCGCGTACACCGGGGAGCTGTTTTTT.

V is TRBV19 and J is TRBJ2-1, with D possibly being TRBD2 (5 bases). This CDR3 is 13 amino acids long. Deletions cut 0 bases from V and 10 bases from J, with 10 bases between. Germline values: CDR1 LNHDA, CDR2 SQIVND (reference sequence). The CDR3 region has the DNA TGTGCCAGTAGTATAGATCTCGGGGAGGAGCAGTTCTTC. Residues: CASSIDLGEEQFF.

The genes are TRBV19 and TRBJ2-7; 9 bases are shared with TRBD1. After removal of 4 bases from V and 7 bases from J, the junction contained 11 bases not matched to a gene. From germline, CDR1 is LNHDA and CDR2 SQIVND (reference sequence). The CDR3 runs 15 residues. Here the CDR3 reads CASSNARDRASEQYF. CDR3 in DNA: TGTGCCAGTAGTAACGCCCGGGACAGGGCTTCGGAGCAGTACTTC.

The J gene is TRBJ2-1, the V gene TRBV4-3; TRBD1 matches 11 bases. J gave up 6 bases and V 4 bases, and 17 bases lay outside the gene matches. The germline CDR1 and CDR2 sequences are LGHNA and YSLEER. CDR3 length: 19 amino acids. Here the CDR3 reads CASSPGTGGVTSFANEQFF. The CDR3 DNA reads as TGCGCCAGCAGCCCGGGGACAGGGGGGGTCACCTCGTTTGCCAATGAGCAGTTCTTC.

The chain joins TRBV7-9 to TRBJ2-7, with 9 bases identical to TRBD1. In germline, CDR1 is SEHNR, CDR2 FQNEAQ (reference sequence). The ends lost 1 base at V and 4 bases at J; junction bases unmatched: 14. The CDR3 spans 18 residues. CDR3 region: CASSLGGGLQGAPYEQYF. The CDR3 coding sequence is TGTGCCAGCAGCTTAGGGGGAGGTCTACAGGGGGCCCCGTACGAGCAGTACTTC.

The chain links TRBV4-3 to TRBJ2-7; 9 bases map to TRBD2. Germline CDR1 and CDR2: LGHNA and YSLEER. The CDR3 length is 16 residues. After removal of 1 base from V and 4 bases from J, the junction contained 8 bases not matched to a gene. The CDR3: CASSQGPGLASYEQYF. CDR3 DNA sequence: TGCGCCAGCAGCCAAGGACCGGGACTAGCATCTTACGAGCAGTACTTC.

This chain's CDR3 is CASSYLDRGTTEAFF. In DNA form, the CDR3 reads TGTGCCAGCAGTTATCTAGACAGGGGGACGACTGAAGCTTTCTTT. The chain links TRBV28 to TRBJ1-1; 9 nucleotides align to TRBD1. CDR1 and CDR2 (germline): MDHEN, SYDVKM. The CDR3 is 15 amino acids. J gave up 5 bases and V 4 bases, and 8 bases lay outside the gene matches.

CDR3 in amino acids: CASSPIAGGYEQYF. As DNA, the CDR3 is TGTGCCAGCAGCCCTATAGCGGGCGGGTACGAGCAGTACTTC. The chain uses TRBV9 and TRBJ2-7, with 7 bases matching TRBD2. Germline-derived CDR1 and CDR2 are SGDLS and YYNGEE. The CDR3 runs 14 residues. V gave up 4 bases and J gave up 4 bases; unmatched junction bases: 8. Together with reference TRBV9 and TRBJ2-7, the CDR3 gives the full variable domain: DSGVTQTPKHLITATGQRVTLRCSPRSGDLSVYWYQQSLDQGLQFLIQYYNGEERAKGNILERFSAQQFPDLHSELNLSSLELGDSALYFCASSPIAGGYEQYFGPGTRLTVT.

V usage is TRBV7-6 and J usage is TRBJ2-1, with 8 bases matching TRBD2. The CDR3 runs to 17 residues. Germline V gene sequence: CDR1 SGHVS, CDR2 FNYEAQ. Trimming at V came to 1 base and at J to 7 bases, leaving 12 bases not matched to a gene. CDR3 sequence (DNA): TGTGCCAGCAGCTTAGAACTAGCGGCAATATTAAATAATGAGCAGTTCTTC. It translates to CASSLELAAILNNEQFF.

The rearrangement uses TRBV27 and TRBJ2-2; 13 positions match TRBD2. The CDR3 runs to 17 residues. Germline V gene lookup returns CDR1 MNHEY and CDR2 SMNVEV (reference sequence). Losses at the gene ends were 0 bases for V and 6 bases for J; bases not matched to a gene: 4. The CDR3 bases are TGTGCCAGCAGTTTATCGGGACTAGCGGGAATCGCCGGGGAGCTGTTTTTT. It specifies CASSLSGLAGIAGELFF.

The chain carries TRBV5-1 and TRBJ2-1; D perhaps matches TRBD2 (6 bases). The CDR3 length is 14 residues. Trimming took 2 bases from V and 8 from J, leaving 14 bases between them. Germline V gene data show CDR1 as SGHRS and CDR2 as YFSETQ. This CDR3 is CASSFGGVRDEQFF. CDR3 sequence (DNA): TGCGCCAGCAGCTTCGGGGGAGTCAGGGATGAGCAGTTCTTC.

The chain is built from TRBV7-9 and TRBJ2-1; D remains unclear. Trimming removed 2 bases from V and 0 bases from J, with 11 bases in between. Germline loops: CDR1 SEHNR, CDR2 FQNEAQ (reference sequence). The CDR3 runs 16 residues. CDR3 region: CASSLSPPGSYNEQFF. In DNA form, the CDR3 reads TGTGCCAGCAGCTTAAGTCCGCCGGGCTCCTACAATGAGCAGTTCTTC.

The chain links TRBV6-4 to TRBJ2-3; 8 nucleotides align to TRBD1. Looked up from germline, CDR1 is MRHNA and CDR2 is SNTAGT. The CDR3 is 14 amino acids. V gave up 4 bases and J gave up 5 bases; unmatched junction bases: 5. CDR3 protein: CASSGSGGRDTQYF. DNA of the CDR3: TGTGCCAGCAGTGGATCAGGGGGCAGAGATACGCAGTATTTT.